This TCR beta chain was captured in a study of cytomegalovirus exposure and HLA in healthy donors. Primers: 60 Vbeta forward and 13 Jbeta reverse. Sequencing used immunoSEQ multiplex PCR; TCRdb keeps in-frame clones, though not all of them. This table holds over 130,000 clones, nearly 90% found once. CDR3 size: 15 residues. The germline V gene encodes CDR1 SGHRS and CDR2 YFSETQ. V lost 4 bases, J lost 4 bases, and 7 bases stayed unmatched. The rearrangement links TRBV5-1 to TRBJ1-5; 8 bases map to TRBD1. The sequencing sample was made of PBMCs. This receptor was identified in a woman aged 40 to 49 in good health and CMV-seronegative. CDR3 amino acids: CASSPTGVGNQPQHF. The CDR3 DNA sequence: TGCGCCAGCAGCCCGACAGGGGTAGGGAATCAGCCCCAGCATTTT.